The 18 T cell receptor beta chains below all came from one sample that was sequenced in a study of beta chain features in type 1 diabetes. Study observations and caveats: Type 1 diabetes patients had TCRB CDR3s that were shorter (moderately but significantly so) in all four CD4+ subsets.

Every bit of the isolated RNA underwent reverse transcription, so sequencing read expressed TCRB transcripts. Using immunoSEQ multiplex PCR, the repertoire was profiled, and TCRdb retains in-frame clones only, with some absent. Among 150,000 to 200,000 clones listed, 63% were seen once. No antigens are known for them. The sample comprised naive CD4+ T cells from blood. The receptors stem from a man aged 25 to 45 with type 1 diabetes.

This clone has just a few counts. The rearrangement links TRBV30 to TRBJ1-1; TRBD1 agrees at 9 bases. There are 14 residues in the CDR3. Germline CDR1 is GTSNPN and CDR2 is SVGIG (reference sequence). V lost 4 bases, J lost 3 bases, and 6 bases stayed unmatched. Written as DNA, the CDR3 is TGTGCCTGGACCCGGGACAGGGAGGACACTGAAGCTTTCTTT. It encodes CAWTRDREDTEAFF. Full variable domain (remainder filled in from reference TRBV30 and TRBJ1-1): SQTIHQWPATLVQPVGSPLSLECTVEGTSNPNLYWYRQAAGRGLQLLFYSVGIGQISSEVPQNLSASRPQDRQFILSSKKLLLSDSGFYLCAWTRDREDTEAFFGQGTRLTVV.

With respect to this clone: This specimen includes other DNA sequences encoding the same CDR3. The rearrangement joins TRBV7-9 to TRBJ2-3; D ambiguous. The CDR3 runs 12 residues. V dropped 2 bases and J dropped 0 bases, with 0 bases sitting between them. CDR1 is SEHNR and CDR2 is FQNEAQ in the germline V gene (reference sequence). The CDR3 sequence: CASSLSTDTQYF. CDR3 nucleotide sequence: TGTGCCAGCAGCTTAAGCACAGATACGCAGTATTTT. The full variable domain, rest sourced from reference TRBV7-9 and TRBJ2-3, is DTGVSQNPRHKITKRGQNVTFRCDPISEHNRLYWYRQTLGQGPEFLTYFQNEAQLEKSRLLSDRFSAERPKGSFSTLEIQRTEQGDSAMYLCASSLSTDTQYFGPGTRLTVL.

The V and J genes are TRBV7-2 and TRBJ2-1; D gene ambiguous. Germline CDR1 and CDR2: SGHTA and FQGNSA. Deletions cut 3 bases from V and 10 bases from J, with 10 bases between. The CDR3 length is 12 residues. Written as DNA, the CDR3 is TGTGCCAGCAGCTTCCCCCGTGGAGAGCAGTTCTTC. This sequence encodes CASSFPRGEQFF.

The chain is built from TRBV18 and TRBJ2-1; TRBD1 agrees at 7 bases. V shed 2 bases, J shed 6 bases, and the junction held 10 bases outside the gene matches. The V gene's germline CDR1 is KGHSH and CDR2 LQKENI. This CDR3 has 16 residues. In DNA form, the CDR3 reads TGTGCCAGCTCACCAAAACAACAGGGGACATTCAATGAGCAGTTCTTC. Protein product: CASSPKQQGTFNEQFF. Combining the CDR3 with reference TRBV18 and TRBJ2-1 gives the whole variable domain NAGVMQNPRHLVRRRGQEARLRCSPMKGHSHVYWYRQLPEEGLKFMVYLQKENIIDESGMPKERFSAEFPKEGPSILRIQQVVRGDSAAYFCASSPKQQGTFNEQFFGPGTRLTVL.

The genes are TRBV11-3 and TRBJ2-5; 8 positions match TRBD1. Trimming at V came to 5 bases and at J to 1 base, leaving 12 bases not matched to a gene. Germline V gene data show CDR1 as SGHNT and CDR2 as YENEEA. The CDR3 sequence is 17 residues long. The CDR3 sequence: CASSPGTGTPFQETQYF. The CDR3 DNA reads as TGTGCCAGCAGCCCCGGGACAGGCACCCCGTTCCAAGAGACCCAGTACTTC.

This sequence joins TRBV29-1 and TRBJ2-4; D remains ambiguous. Looked up from germline, CDR1 is SQVTM and CDR2 is ANQGSEA. CDR3 length equals 14 residues. Trimming left V 4 bases short and J 9 bases short, with 19 bases between. CDR3 sequence (DNA): TGCAGCGTTGTCGAACAGTACGTAACCGGCATTCAGTACTTC. It yields the protein CSVVEQYVTGIQYF.

This clone was detected only once. For the CDR3, the DNA is TGTGCCAGCAGCCCGGACAGGGACGAGCAGTACTTC. Residues: CASSPDRDEQYF. The V gene is TRBV28, the J gene TRBJ2-7; 8 bases line up with TRBD1. The CDR3 sequence is 12 residues long. V shed 6 bases and J 5 bases; nucleotides not matched to a gene: 3. Germline V lookup: CDR1 MDHEN, CDR2 SYDVKM.

The chain is built from TRBV5-1 and TRBJ2-6; weak D call: TRBD2 (6 bases). The CDR3 sequence is 15 residues long. Germline-derived CDR1 and CDR2 are SGHRS and YFSETQ. Trimming removed 0 bases at V and 3 bases at J, with 7 bases between. The CDR3 bases are TGCGCCAGCAGCTTGGAAGCGGGTGGGGCCAACGTCCTGACTTTC. Protein sequence: CASSLEAGGANVLTF.

The chain employs TRBV30 and TRBJ1-1, with 8 bases that match TRBD1. This CDR3 has 13 residues. V shed 2 bases and J 11 bases; nucleotides not matched to a gene: 10. From germline, CDR1 is GTSNPN and CDR2 SVGIG (reference sequence). In DNA form, the CDR3 reads TGTGCCTGGAGTTTTGGACAGGGCGGTTTGGCTTTCTTT. It yields the protein CAWSFGQGGLAFF.

The J gene is TRBJ2-3, the V gene TRBV12-5, with unresolved D. CDR1 is LGHNT, CDR2 FRNRAP, per germline. The CDR3 has 12 residues. V was shortened by 5 bases and J by 10 bases, with 13 bases between the two germline ends. The CDR3 is CASGGRQPAQYF. Written as DNA, the CDR3 is TGTGCTAGTGGTGGAAGGCAGCCTGCGCAGTATTTT.

The gene calls are TRBV7-8 and TRBJ1-1; D not resolved. The CDR3 is 12 residues long. The V gene lost 7 bases and the J gene lost 2 bases, with 8 bases spanning the gap. The germline V gene has CDR1 SGHVS and CDR2 FQNEAQ. This CDR3 reads CASNLGNTEAFF. The DNA of the CDR3 is TGTGCCAGCAACCTGGGCAACACTGAAGCTTTCTTT.

The chain couples TRBV19 to TRBJ1-1; tentatively, D is TRBD1 (6 bases). There are 13 residues in the CDR3. Trimming stripped 6 bases from V and 6 bases from J, with 14 bases between. Germline CDR1 and CDR2: LNHDA and SQIVND (reference sequence). CDR3 region: CASRPDSWAEAFF. CDR3 coding DNA: TGTGCCAGTAGACCGGACAGCTGGGCTGAAGCTTTCTTT.

V usage is TRBV6-6 and J usage is TRBJ2-7; D uncertain. The CDR3 extends over 11 amino acids. V was pared by 3 bases and J by 5 bases, with 5 bases between. Germline lookup yields CDR1 MNHNY and CDR2 SVGAGI (reference sequence). CDR3 coding DNA: TGTGCCAGCAGTTATAGTGACGAGCAGTACTTC. This translates into CASSYSDEQYF.

This chain links TRBV12-5 with TRBJ2-5; possibly TRBD1 or TRBD2 for D (5 bases each). This CDR3 has 13 amino acids. V lost 6 bases and J lost 3, with 11 bases in between. Looked up from germline, CDR1 is LGHNT and CDR2 is FRNRAP. The CDR3 protein is CASGVQGEETQYF. CDR3 coding DNA: TGTGCTAGTGGAGTCCAGGGAGAAGAGACCCAGTACTTC.

This clone was counted a single time. The chain uses TRBV29-1 and TRBJ2-3; TRBD2 is a possible D gene (5 bases). CDR1 and CDR2 from the germline V gene are SQVTM and ANQGSEA. V lost 3 bases, J lost 6 bases, and 13 bases lay in between. This CDR3 has 13 amino acids. CDR3 nucleotides: TGCAGCGTTGAGTGGCTAGCAGCCGATACGCAGTATTTT. Protein sequence: CSVEWLAADTQYF.

This clone was seen once. J is TRBJ2-3 and V is TRBV10-3; TRBD2 matches at 12 bases. Unmatched junction bases numbered 0, after V lost 3 bases and J lost 5 bases. The CDR3 has 14 amino acids. Germline CDR1 reads ENHRY; CDR2 reads SYGVKD. The CDR3: CAISELAGGDTQYF. CDR3 bases: TGTGCCATCAGTGAACTAGCGGGGGGAGATACGCAGTATTTT.

The chain links TRBV4-1 to TRBJ2-6; TRBD1 matches 7 bases. V was clipped by 0 bases and J by 0 bases; unmatched bases: 2. The length of the CDR3 is 17 residues. The V gene's germline CDR1 is MGHRA and CDR2 YSYEKL. This chain's CDR3 is CASSQDRGPSGANVLTF. The CDR3 region has the DNA TGCGCCAGCAGCCAAGATAGGGGGCCCTCTGGGGCCAACGTCCTGACTTTC.

This clone was picked up a small number of times. The chain has TRBV30 and TRBJ1-2, with D unresolved. V was cut by 5 bases and J by 5 bases, with 15 bases left in between. The CDR3 is 13 residues long. Germline V gene sequence: CDR1 GTSNPN, CDR2 SVGIG (reference sequence). CDR3 sequence: CAWRLVGAYGYTF. The CDR3 region has the DNA TGTGCCTGGCGCCTCGTAGGTGCATATGGCTACACCTTC.